What follows are 23 T cell receptor beta chains derived from one specimen sequenced in a study of blood T cell repertoires in COVID-19. TCRdb keeps only in-frame clones here, not all; method: immunoSEQ multiplex PCR. The data contain tens of thousands of clones, 75% to 90% of them seen just once; the ten biggest clones take up roughly 8.8%. The sample was peripheral blood. Receptors originate from a man aged 50-60 years with active COVID-19.

The chain links TRBV4-1 to TRBJ2-7; possibly TRBD1 for D (5 bases). Germline V gene sequence: CDR1 MGHRA, CDR2 YSYEKL. CDR3 size: 13 residues. The germline V and J ends were trimmed by 1 base and 12 bases, with 16 bases remaining between them. CDR3 nucleotide sequence: TGCGCCAGCAGCCAAGGGGGCTTGGGCACTCGGTACTTC. Residues: CASSQGGLGTRYF.

This clone has at least ten counts. V and J are TRBV5-1 and TRBJ2-7; D not certain. V was clipped by 0 bases and J by 0 bases, with 7 bases between them. Germline V gene sequence: CDR1 SGHRS, CDR2 YFSETQ. The CDR3 totals 14 residues. The CDR3 is CASSLDPSSYEQYF. The CDR3, as DNA: TGCGCCAGCAGCTTGGACCCGAGCTCCTACGAGCAGTACTTC.

This rearrangement joins TRBV2 to TRBJ1-2, with D hard to call. This CDR3 is 12 amino acids long. Deletions cut 2 bases from V and 8 bases from J, with 9 bases between. In germline, CDR1 is SNHLY, CDR2 FYNNEI. Here the CDR3 reads CASSEQRLGYTF. The CDR3 DNA sequence: TGTGCCAGCAGTGAACAGAGGCTAGGCTACACCTTC.

The chain couples TRBV5-1 to TRBJ2-7; D is perhaps TRBD1 (5 bases). In germline, CDR1 is SGHRS, CDR2 YFSETQ. CDR3 size: 14 residues. V was cut by 7 bases and J by 2 bases, with 16 bases left in between. The CDR3 protein is CASARDRATYEQYF. The CDR3, as DNA: TGCGCCAGCGCCAGGGATAGGGCAACCTACGAGCAGTACTTC.

This clone was seen only a few times. The chain is built from TRBV12-5 and TRBJ2-7, with 7 nucleotides matching TRBD1. Trimming cost V 2 bases and J 2 bases; bases outside gene matches: 6. Germline CDR1 and CDR2: LGHNT and FRNRAP. The CDR3 is made up of 15 amino acids. This chain's CDR3 is CASGLSTGTAYEQYF. As DNA, the CDR3 is TGTGCTAGTGGTTTGTCCACCGGGACAGCCTACGAGCAGTACTTC.

The chain joins TRBV18 to TRBJ2-4; 8 bases are a match to TRBD1. The germline V gene has CDR1 KGHSH and CDR2 LQKENI. This CDR3 comprises 17 residues. After removal of 6 bases from V and 0 bases from J, the junction contained 10 bases not matched to a gene. CDR3 in amino acids: CASSPRTGTLAKNIQYF. CDR3 coding DNA: TGTGCCAGCTCCCCCAGGACAGGGACCTTAGCCAAAAACATTCAGTACTTC.

The rearrangement links TRBV9 to TRBJ1-2; 9 positions agree with TRBD1. The length of the CDR3 is 14 residues. V gave up 4 bases and J gave up 8 bases; unmatched junction bases: 9. The V gene's germline CDR1 is SGDLS and CDR2 YYNGEE. The CDR3, as DNA: TGTGCCAGCAGCCCCACCGGGACAGGGAGAGGCTACACCTTC. This gives the protein CASSPTGTGRGYTF.

The rearrangement uses TRBV9 and TRBJ2-5; D may be TRBD2 (5 bases). The V end was cut by 0 bases, the J end by 4 bases, with 13 bases between. CDR3 length: 15 amino acids. Per germline, CDR1 SGDLS and CDR2 YYNGEE. The CDR3 sequence: CASSVGGLEIETQYF. The DNA for the CDR3 is TGTGCCAGCAGCGTAGGCGGGCTAGAAATAGAGACCCAGTACTTC.

This sequence joins TRBV19 and TRBJ2-7; 7 bases match TRBD2. The CDR3 totals 15 residues. Looked up from germline, CDR1 is LNHDA and CDR2 is SQIVND (reference sequence). The ends lost 3 bases at V and 0 bases at J; junction bases unmatched: 5. CDR3 residues: CASSIGAGSSYEQYF. CDR3 bases: TGTGCCAGTAGTATTGGAGCGGGGAGCTCCTACGAGCAGTACTTC.

The chain has TRBV4-1 and TRBJ2-5, with D perhaps TRBD2 (5 bases). V lost 0 bases and J lost 4, with 6 bases in between. The CDR3 length is 13 residues. Germline lookup yields CDR1 MGHRA and CDR2 YSYEKL. CDR3 amino acids: CASSQEEGETQYF. The DNA of the CDR3 is TGCGCCAGCAGCCAAGAAGAGGGAGAGACCCAGTACTTC.

The V and J genes are TRBV5-6 and TRBJ2-2, with 9 nucleotides matching TRBD2. V lost 4 bases and J lost 4; bases outside the gene matches: 2. The CDR3 contains 14 residues. Germline-derived CDR1 and CDR2 are SGHDT and YYEEEE. In DNA form, the CDR3 reads TGTGCCAGCAGCGCGGGACTAGCCACCGGGGAGCTGTTTTTT. Protein: CASSAGLATGELFF.

The chain links TRBV6-6 to TRBJ2-1; 11 nucleotides line up with TRBD1. Trimming cost V 7 bases and J 9 bases; bases outside gene matches: 11. In germline, CDR1 is MNHNY, CDR2 SVGAGI (reference sequence). This CDR3 has 15 amino acids. CDR3 nucleotide sequence: TGTGCCAGCACCGAGGGAGGACAGGGGGCTCTTGAGCAGTTCTTC. It yields the protein CASTEGGQGALEQFF.

The chain joins TRBV6-2 or TRBV6-3 to TRBJ2-7; 12 nucleotides align to TRBD2. The ends lost 6 bases at V and 5 bases at J; junction bases unmatched: 8. The CDR3 is made up of 15 amino acids. In germline, CDR1 is MNHEY, CDR2 SVGEGT. DNA for the CDR3: TGTGCCAGCAGCCCTGGACTAGCGGGGTGGAACGAGCAGTACTTC. As protein: CASSPGLAGWNEQYF.

The CDR3 DNA reads TGCAGCGTTTTCGCTCTAGGGACAGGGGAAGGGAATGAAAAACTGTTTTTT. It encodes CSVFALGTGEGNEKLFF. The chain couples TRBV29-1 to TRBJ1-4, with TRBD1 identical over 10 bases. Germline V gene sequence: CDR1 SQVTM, CDR2 ANQGSEA. With V trimmed by 5 bases and J by 5 bases, 14 bases remained unmatched. The CDR3 runs to 17 residues.

Note on this clone: Other DNA sequences in this sample translate to the same CDR3. The genes are TRBV5-1 and TRBJ2-7, with 7 bases fitting TRBD1. The ends lost 0 bases at V and 4 bases at J; junction bases unmatched: 4. CDR3 length: 14 residues. Germline CDR1 and CDR2: SGHRS and YFSETQ. The DNA for the CDR3 is TGCGCCAGCAGCTTGGGACAGGGAAGTTACGAGCAGTACTTC. Its translation is CASSLGQGSYEQYF. Full variable domain (remainder filled in from reference TRBV5-1 and TRBJ2-7): KAGVTQTPRYLIKTRGQQVTLSCSPISGHRSVSWYQQTPGQGLQFLFEYFSETQRNKGNFPGRFSGRQFSNSRSEMNVSTLELGDSALYLCASSLGQGSYEQYFGPGTRLTVT.

The chain has TRBV30 and TRBJ1-3; 8 bases match TRBD1. This CDR3 has 16 residues. With V trimmed by 2 bases and J by 0 bases, 6 bases remained unmatched. The V gene's germline CDR1 is GTSNPN and CDR2 SVGIG (reference sequence). The CDR3 sequence is CAWSRTGTRSGNTIYF. DNA for the CDR3: TGTGCCTGGAGTAGGACAGGGACCCGCTCTGGAAACACCATATATTTT.

The chain employs TRBV14 and TRBJ1-2; tentative D call: TRBD1 (5 bases). Germline V gene lookup returns CDR1 SGHDN and CDR2 FVKESK. CDR3 length equals 12 residues. V gave up 10 bases and J gave up 8 bases, with 17 bases separating them. The CDR3 bases are TGTGCCACAAGGGAGGGGAACGGAGGCTACACCTTC. Protein product: CATREGNGGYTF.

The J gene is TRBJ2-7, the V gene TRBV7-2; D gene unclear. V lost 1 base to trimming and J lost 0 bases, with 7 bases between them. The germline gives CDR1 SGHTA, CDR2 FQGNSA. This CDR3 is built from 14 residues. The CDR3 region is CASSLESSSYEQYF. In DNA, the CDR3 is TGTGCCAGCAGCTTAGAGTCTAGCTCCTACGAGCAGTACTTC.

V usage is TRBV6-5 and J usage is TRBJ1-5; 7 nucleotides agree with TRBD1. Trimming cost V 5 bases and J 6 bases; bases outside gene matches: 7. This CDR3 spans 14 amino acids. Germline V gene data show CDR1 as MNHEY and CDR2 as SVGAGI. This CDR3 reads CASSRGRVFQPQHF. DNA of the CDR3: TGTGCCAGCAGTAGGGGGCGGGTTTTTCAGCCCCAGCATTTT.

The chain employs TRBV9 and TRBJ2-1; TRBD2 aligns across 13 bases. The CDR3 loop spans 17 amino acids. V gave up 3 bases and J gave up 1 base; unmatched junction bases: 4. From germline, CDR1 is SGDLS and CDR2 YYNGEE. This CDR3 reads CASSGGTSGESYNEQFF. The DNA of the CDR3 is TGTGCCAGCAGCGGCGGGACTAGCGGGGAGTCCTACAATGAGCAGTTCTTC.

The J gene is TRBJ2-5, the V gene TRBV5-6; possible D gene TRBD1, 6 bases. The CDR3 length is 15 residues. Trimming pared 4 bases from V and 4 bases from J, leaving 17 bases between. From germline, CDR1 is SGHDT and CDR2 YYEEEE. CDR3: CASSEPDRTGETQYF. In DNA, the CDR3 is TGTGCCAGCAGCGAGCCAGACAGGACGGGAGAGACCCAGTACTTC.

V gene TRBV11-3 combines with J gene TRBJ2-1, with D possibly being TRBD2 (5 bases). CDR3 length: 13 amino acids. Trimming left V 3 bases short and J 8 bases short, with 11 bases between. Germline-derived CDR1 and CDR2 are SGHNT and YENEEA. The CDR3 DNA sequence: TGTGCCAGCAGCTTCGCTAGCAACGATGAGCAGTTCTTC. It translates to CASSFASNDEQFF.

This rearrangement joins TRBV12-5 to TRBJ1-2, with D uncertain. CDR3 length: 13 residues. Germline lookup yields CDR1 LGHNT and CDR2 FRNRAP. Trimming shortened V by 5 bases and J by 6 bases, and 13 bases separated the two germline ends. CDR3 DNA sequence: TGTGCTAGTGGTCCCGCGGGGTGGGATGGCTACACCTTC. Protein sequence: CASGPAGWDGYTF.